The T cell receptor beta chain under discussion was sequenced for a study of shared clonotypes between healthy human individuals. The wider study: Two female and three male donors aged 18 to 49 were enrolled. Study observations and caveats: As a rule, naive subsets had a larger estimated richness than memory subsets.

Trimming took off 5 bases at V and 13 bases at J, with 17 bases between the two ends. The CDR3 loop spans 12 amino acids. From germline, CDR1 is GTSNPN and CDR2 SVGIG (reference sequence). Only in-frame clones appear in the TCRdb table, and some are missing; sequencing was by immunoSEQ multiplex PCR. The sample has 550,000 to 700,000 clones, around three quarters seen once; the top ten hold around 2%. Details on this clone: The antigen remains unidentified.

Material: memory CD4+ T cells sorted from blood. As for subset: CD45RA-negative fraction. The TCR originated in a woman aged 25 to 39 in good health. This sequence joins TRBV30 and TRBJ2-2; D perhaps matches TRBD1 (6 bases). CDR3 in DNA: TGTGCCTGGGATGGGACACCAGAGAGGCTGTTTTTT. This translates into CAWDGTPERLFF.